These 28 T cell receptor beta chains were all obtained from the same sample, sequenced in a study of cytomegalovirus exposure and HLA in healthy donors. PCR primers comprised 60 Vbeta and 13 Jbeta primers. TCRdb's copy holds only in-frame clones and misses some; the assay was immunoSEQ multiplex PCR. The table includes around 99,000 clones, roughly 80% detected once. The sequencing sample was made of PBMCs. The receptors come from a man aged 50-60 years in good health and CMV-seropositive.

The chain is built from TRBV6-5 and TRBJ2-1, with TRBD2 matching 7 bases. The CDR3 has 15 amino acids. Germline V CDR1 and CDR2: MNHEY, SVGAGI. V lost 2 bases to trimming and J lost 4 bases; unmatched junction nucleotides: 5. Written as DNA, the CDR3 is TGTGCCAGCAGTTACGGGACTAACGGTTACAATGAGCAGTTCTTC. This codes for CASSYGTNGYNEQFF.

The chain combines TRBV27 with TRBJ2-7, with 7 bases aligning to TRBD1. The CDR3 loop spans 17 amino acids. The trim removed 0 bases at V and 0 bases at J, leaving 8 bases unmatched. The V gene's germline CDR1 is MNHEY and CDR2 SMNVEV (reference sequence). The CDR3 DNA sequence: TGTGCCAGCAGTTTATCTGGGGACAGCTGGAGCTCCTACGAGCAGTACTTC. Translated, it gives CASSLSGDSWSSYEQYF.

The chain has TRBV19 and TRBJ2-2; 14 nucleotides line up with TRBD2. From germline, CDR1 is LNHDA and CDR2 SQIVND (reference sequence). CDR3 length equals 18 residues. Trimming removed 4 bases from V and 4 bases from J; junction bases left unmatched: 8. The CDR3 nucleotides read TGTGCCAGTAGTACTAAGACTAGCGGGGGGGCGGTCACCGGGGAGCTGTTTTTT. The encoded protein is CASSTKTSGGAVTGELFF.

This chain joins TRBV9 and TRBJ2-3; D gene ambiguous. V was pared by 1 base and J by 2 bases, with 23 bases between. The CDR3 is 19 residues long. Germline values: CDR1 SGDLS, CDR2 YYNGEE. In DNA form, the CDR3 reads TGTGCCAGCAGCGTATCCCATCCAAATGGCCCCAGGCCCACAGATACGCAGTATTTT. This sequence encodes CASSVSHPNGPRPTDTQYF.

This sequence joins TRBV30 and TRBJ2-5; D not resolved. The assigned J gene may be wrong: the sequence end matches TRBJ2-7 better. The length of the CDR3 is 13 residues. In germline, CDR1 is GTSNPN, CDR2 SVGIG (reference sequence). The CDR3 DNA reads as TGTGCCTGGAGTGTTTCCGTGGGCTACGAGCAGTACTTC. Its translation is CAWSVSVGYEQYF.

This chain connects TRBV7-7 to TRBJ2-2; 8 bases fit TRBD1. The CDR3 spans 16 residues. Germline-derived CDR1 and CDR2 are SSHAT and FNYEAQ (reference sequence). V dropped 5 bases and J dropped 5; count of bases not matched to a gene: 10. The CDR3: CASSQSRGLGTGELFF. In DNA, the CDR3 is TGTGCCAGCAGCCAGTCCAGGGGGCTGGGAACCGGGGAGCTGTTTTTT.

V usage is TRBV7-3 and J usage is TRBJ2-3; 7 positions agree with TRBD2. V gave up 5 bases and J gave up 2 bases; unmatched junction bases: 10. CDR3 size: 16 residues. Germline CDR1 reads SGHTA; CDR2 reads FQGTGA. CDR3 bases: TGTGCCAGCAGCCCACCGGGACTATATGTCACAGATACGCAGTATTTT. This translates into CASSPPGLYVTDTQYF.

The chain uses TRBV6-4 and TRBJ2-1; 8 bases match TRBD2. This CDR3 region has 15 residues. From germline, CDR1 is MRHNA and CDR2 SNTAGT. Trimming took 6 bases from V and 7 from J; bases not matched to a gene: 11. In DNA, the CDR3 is TGTGCCAGCAGCGTAGTGGCGGGGGGCCAAAATGAGCAGTTCTTC. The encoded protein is CASSVVAGGQNEQFF.

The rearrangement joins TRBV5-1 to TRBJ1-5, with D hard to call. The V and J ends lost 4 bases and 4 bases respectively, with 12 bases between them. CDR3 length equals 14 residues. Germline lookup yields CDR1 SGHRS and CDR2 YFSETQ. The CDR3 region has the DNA TGCGCCAGCAGCCAGGACGGGATAAATCAGCCCCAGCATTTT. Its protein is CASSQDGINQPQHF.

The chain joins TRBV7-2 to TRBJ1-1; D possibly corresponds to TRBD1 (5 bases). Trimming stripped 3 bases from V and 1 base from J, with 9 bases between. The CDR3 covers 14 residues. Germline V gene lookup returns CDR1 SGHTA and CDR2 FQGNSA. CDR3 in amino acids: CASSFGQQNTEAFF. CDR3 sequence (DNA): TGTGCCAGCAGCTTTGGACAACAGAACACTGAAGCTTTCTTT.

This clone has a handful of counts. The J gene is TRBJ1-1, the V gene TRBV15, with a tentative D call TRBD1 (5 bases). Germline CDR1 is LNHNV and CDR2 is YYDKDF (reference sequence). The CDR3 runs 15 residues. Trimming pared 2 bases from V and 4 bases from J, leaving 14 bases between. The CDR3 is CATSRPWGEGTEAFF. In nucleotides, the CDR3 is TGTGCCACCAGCAGACCGTGGGGGGAGGGCACTGAAGCTTTCTTT.

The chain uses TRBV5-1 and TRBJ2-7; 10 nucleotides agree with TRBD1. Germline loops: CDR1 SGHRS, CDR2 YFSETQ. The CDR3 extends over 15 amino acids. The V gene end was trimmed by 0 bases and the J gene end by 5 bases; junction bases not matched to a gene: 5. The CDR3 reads CASSLGQGAQHEQYF. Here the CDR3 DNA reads TGCGCCAGCAGCTTGGGACAGGGGGCGCAACACGAGCAGTACTTC.

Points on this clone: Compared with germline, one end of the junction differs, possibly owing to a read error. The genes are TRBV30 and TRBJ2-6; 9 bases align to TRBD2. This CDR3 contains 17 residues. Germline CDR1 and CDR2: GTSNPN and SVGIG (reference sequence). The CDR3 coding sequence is TGTGCCTGGCGGCGGGGGGGTACGAGCTCTGGGGCCAACGTCCTGCCTTTC. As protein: CAWRRGGTSSGANVLPF.

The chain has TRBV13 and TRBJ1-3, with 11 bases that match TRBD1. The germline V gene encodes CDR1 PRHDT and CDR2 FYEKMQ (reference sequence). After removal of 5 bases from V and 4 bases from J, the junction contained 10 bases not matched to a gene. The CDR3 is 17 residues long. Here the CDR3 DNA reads TGTGCCAGCAGCCCAGTCAGGGGACAGGGGGACGGAAACACCATATATTTT. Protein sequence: CASSPVRGQGDGNTIYF. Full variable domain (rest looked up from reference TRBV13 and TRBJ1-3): AAGVIQSPRHLIKEKRETATLKCYPIPRHDTVYWYQQGPGQDPQFLISFYEKMQSDKGSIPDRFSAQQFSDYHSELNMSSLELGDSALYFCASSPVRGQGDGNTIYFGEGSWLTVV.

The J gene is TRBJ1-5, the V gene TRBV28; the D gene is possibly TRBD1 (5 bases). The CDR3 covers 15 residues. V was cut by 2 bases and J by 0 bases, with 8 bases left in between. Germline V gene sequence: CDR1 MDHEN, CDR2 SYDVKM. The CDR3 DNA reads TGTGCCAGCAGTTTAACGGGACTTAGCAATCAGCCCCAGCATTTT. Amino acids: CASSLTGLSNQPQHF.

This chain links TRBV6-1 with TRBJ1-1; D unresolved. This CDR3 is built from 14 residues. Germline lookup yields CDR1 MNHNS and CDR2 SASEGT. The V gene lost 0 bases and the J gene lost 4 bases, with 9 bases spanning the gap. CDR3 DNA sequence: TGTGCCAGCAGTGAAGCGAATCTACTCACTGAAGCTTTCTTT. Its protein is CASSEANLLTEAFF.

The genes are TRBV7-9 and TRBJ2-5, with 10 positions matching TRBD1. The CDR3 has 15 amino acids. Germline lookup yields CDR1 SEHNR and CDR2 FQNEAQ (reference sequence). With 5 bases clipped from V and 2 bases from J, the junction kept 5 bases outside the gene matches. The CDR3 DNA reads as TGTGCCAGCAGCCGGGACAGGGGATGGCAAGAGACCCAGTACTTC. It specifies CASSRDRGWQETQYF.

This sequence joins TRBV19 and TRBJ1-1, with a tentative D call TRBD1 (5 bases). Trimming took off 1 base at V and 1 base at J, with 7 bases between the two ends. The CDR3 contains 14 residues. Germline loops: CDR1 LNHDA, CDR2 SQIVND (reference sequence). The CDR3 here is CASSIATGNTEAFF. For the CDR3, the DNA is TGTGCCAGTAGTATAGCCACAGGGAACACTGAAGCTTTCTTT. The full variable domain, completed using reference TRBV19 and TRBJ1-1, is DGGITQSPKYLFRKEGQNVTLSCEQNLNHDAMYWYRQDPGQGLRLIYYSQIVNDFQKGDIAEGYSVSREKKESFPLTVTSAQKNPTAFYLCASSIATGNTEAFFGQGTRLTVV.

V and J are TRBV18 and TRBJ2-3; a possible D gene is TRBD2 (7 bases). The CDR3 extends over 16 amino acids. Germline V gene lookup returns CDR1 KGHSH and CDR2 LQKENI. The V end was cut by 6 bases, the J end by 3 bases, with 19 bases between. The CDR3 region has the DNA TGTGCCAGCTCCCTCTTAGGGGGGGTTTCGACAGATACGCAGTATTTT. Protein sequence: CASSLLGGVSTDTQYF.

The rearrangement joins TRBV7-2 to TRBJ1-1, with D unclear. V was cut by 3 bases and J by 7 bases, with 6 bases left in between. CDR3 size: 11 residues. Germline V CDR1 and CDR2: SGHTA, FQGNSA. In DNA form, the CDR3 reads TGTGCCAGCAGCTTCCCAGTTGAAGCTTTCTTT. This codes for CASSFPVEAFF.

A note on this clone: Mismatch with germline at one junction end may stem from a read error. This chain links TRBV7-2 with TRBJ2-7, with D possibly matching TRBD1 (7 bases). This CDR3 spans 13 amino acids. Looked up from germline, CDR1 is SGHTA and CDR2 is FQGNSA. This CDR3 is CASSPDTQGGFNF. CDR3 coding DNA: TGTGCCAGCAGCCCCGACACCCAGGGGGGATTTAACTTC.

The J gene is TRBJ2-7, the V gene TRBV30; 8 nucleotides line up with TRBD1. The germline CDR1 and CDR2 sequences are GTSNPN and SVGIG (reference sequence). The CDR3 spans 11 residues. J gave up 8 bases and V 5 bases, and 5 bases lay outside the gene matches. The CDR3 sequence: CAWGQGCKQYF. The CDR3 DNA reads TGTGCCTGGGGACAGGGCTGCAAGCAGTACTTC.

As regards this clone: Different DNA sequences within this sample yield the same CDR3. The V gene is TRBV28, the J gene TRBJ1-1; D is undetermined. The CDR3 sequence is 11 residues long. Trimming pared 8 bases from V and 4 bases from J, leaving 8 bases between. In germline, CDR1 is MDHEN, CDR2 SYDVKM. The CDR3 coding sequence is TGTGCCAGCCGCGAGGGCACTGAAGCTTTCTTT. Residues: CASREGTEAFF.

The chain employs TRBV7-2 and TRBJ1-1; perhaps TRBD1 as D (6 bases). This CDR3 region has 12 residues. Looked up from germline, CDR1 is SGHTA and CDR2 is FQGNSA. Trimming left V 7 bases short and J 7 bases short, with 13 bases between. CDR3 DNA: TGTGCCAGCACCGAAACAGGGTTTGAAGCTTTCTTT. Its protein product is CASTETGFEAFF.

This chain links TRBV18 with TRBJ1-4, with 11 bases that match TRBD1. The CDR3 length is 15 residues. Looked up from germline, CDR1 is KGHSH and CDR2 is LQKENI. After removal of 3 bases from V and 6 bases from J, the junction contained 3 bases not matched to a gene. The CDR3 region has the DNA TGTGCCAGCTCACCGGGACAGGGGGTGCATGAAAAACTGTTTTTT. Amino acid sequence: CASSPGQGVHEKLFF.

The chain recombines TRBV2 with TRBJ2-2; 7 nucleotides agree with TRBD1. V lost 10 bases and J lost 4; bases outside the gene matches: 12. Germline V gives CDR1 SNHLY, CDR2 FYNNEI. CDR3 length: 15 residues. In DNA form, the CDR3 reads TGTGCCATAGATAGACAGGGACCGGGCACCGGGGAGCTGTTTTTT. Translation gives CAIDRQGPGTGELFF.

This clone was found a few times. CDR3 sequence (DNA): TGTGCCAGCAGTGTAACAGTGAACACTGAAGCTTTCTTT. It is translated as CASSVTVNTEAFF. The chain combines TRBV25-1 with TRBJ1-1; no definite D call. V gave up 4 bases and J gave up 0 bases, with 6 bases separating them. The germline CDR1 and CDR2 sequences are MGHDK and SYGVNS. The CDR3 loop spans 13 amino acids.

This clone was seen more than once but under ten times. The CDR3 nucleotides are TGTGCCAGCAGCTCCTACGGGGGGCGGACCTACGAGCAGTACTTC. Its protein product is CASSSYGGRTYEQYF. The chain has TRBV7-3 and TRBJ2-7; possibly TRBD2 for D (7 bases). The germline V and J ends were trimmed by 4 bases and 2 bases, with 15 bases remaining between them. Germline CDR1 reads SGHTA; CDR2 reads FQGTGA. The CDR3 is 15 residues long.